This T cell receptor (beta chain) derives from a study of blood T cells in healthy people across ages. The V and J ends lost 2 bases and 5 bases respectively, with 19 bases between them. Germline assignment: CDR1 DFQATT and CDR2 SNEGSKA (reference sequence). The CDR3 is made up of 15 amino acids. This clonotype was detected a few times. What it binds is unknown. A J-beta primer mix and a sample-barcoded 5' primer were used in a second PCR of about 6 to 12 cycles. TCRdb passed the 5' RACE reads through MiXCR, listing each CDR3 protein once. The table records fewer than 1,000,000 distinct CDR3 sequences, about half of them present only once. Study-wide points: Getting older went along with TCR beta diversity per million T cells dropping roughly linearly. PBMC samples, being unsorted, prevented any conclusive comparison of naive and antigen-experienced cells.

The sample was blood. V gene TRBV20-1 combines with J gene TRBJ2-7; the D call may be TRBD1 or TRBD2 (5 bases each). The sequence was obtained from a man older than 75 in good health. CDR3 coding DNA: TGCAGTGCTAGACACTCAGCGGCCCTGGGGGACGAGCAGTACTTC. Its translation is CSARHSAALGDEQYF.